This T cell receptor (gamma chain) was obtained from a study of Vδ1+ human thymocytes. General study points: Bulk repertoire data may be misinterpreted because of unexpected Vdelta2 sequences. Thymic TRG and TRD repertoires appeared highly polyclonal. Thymic delta-chain repertoires held roughly 18% Vdelta2 sequences and few Vdelta3, despite high sort purity.

V gave up 0 bases and J gave up 1 base; unmatched junction bases: 3. The CDR3 has 14 amino acids. Germline V gene data show CDR1 as GITISATS and CDR2 as ISYDGTV (reference sequence). Extracted RNA was reverse transcribed into cDNA. Multiplex PCR used pooled V-gene forward primers and a constant-region reverse primer to amplify CDR3s. TCRdb reapplied CATT to the multiplex PCR reads. Of 35,000 or so gamma-chain clones listed, around 20% were seen once; the top ten hold about 2%. This clone was recorded a few times. Its antigen is still unknown. Other nucleotide sequences from this sample produce the same CDR3. Purity of the sorted Vdelta1+ thymocytes ranged from about 96% to 99.6%.

The receptor was derived from a girl under two years old who had congenital heart surgery. The gene calls are TRGV9 and TRGJ1 or TRGJ2. The sample consisted of Vdelta1+ gamma-delta thymocytes from the thymus. Described subset: FACS-sorted CD3+ TCRalphabeta- TCRVdelta1+ TCRVdelta2- thymocytes. The CDR3 here is CALWEVKNYYKKLF. CDR3 nucleotides: TGTGCCTTGTGGGAGGTGAAAAATTATTATAAGAAACTCTTT.